The present TCR beta chain was sequenced within a study of shared clonotypes between healthy human individuals. Study details: Each donor had three CD4 naive, three CD4 memory, two CD8 naive and one CD8 memory plate. Overall study results and limits: Estimated clonotype richness was generally higher in naive than memory subsets. Generation probabilities of non-shared clonotypes were lower (relative to those shared by all four donors).

As concerns this clone: Its specificity is unknown. The same CDR3 arises from other DNA sequences in this sample as well.

Germline V gene lookup returns CDR1 MNHNS and CDR2 SASEGT. CDR3 length: 15 amino acids. Trimming removed 4 bases at V and 1 base at J, with 11 bases between. Genomic DNA of each subset was evenly split across several immunoSEQ plates. Generated by immunoSEQ multiplex PCR, the TCRdb table keeps only in-frame clones and is missing some. Seen here are about 2 million clones, 95% observed once, and the top ten hold approximately 0.13%. This receptor was taken from a young man in good health. The chain carries TRBV6-1 and TRBJ2-1, with D possibly being TRBD2 (6 bases). The sample comprised naive CD4+ T cells sorted from blood. Subset of the sample: CD45RA+ positively selected. In DNA, the CDR3 is TGTGCCAGCAGTGTTGACCGGGGGTCCTACAATGAGCAGTTCTTC. It encodes CASSVDRGSYNEQFF.